This passage covers 23 T cell receptor beta chains from one sample sequenced in a study of shared clonotypes between healthy human individuals (dated by TCRdb to 2020 to 2021). Libraries were constructed by the immunoSEQ multiplex PCR assay. TCRdb mirrors the immuneACCESS table, restricted to in-frame sequences. Some clones are absent from its copies; in checked studies, under half trace to an unresolved V gene, and the reason for the others is unknown. This sample is represented by more than 550,000 clones; around 70% of them were singletons. The leading ten clones occupy approximately 2% of the sample. Sequenced sample: memory CD4+ T cells sorted from blood. Per the publication, the cell subset or site label means: CD45RA-negative fraction. The receptors originated from a woman younger than 45 in good health.

This chain connects TRBV30 to TRBJ2-7; 9 bases align to TRBD1. CDR1 is GTSNPN and CDR2 is SVGIG in the germline V gene (reference sequence). The CDR3 sequence is 14 residues long. V lost 4 bases, J lost 4 bases, and 8 bases stayed unmatched. The CDR3 sequence is CAWTIPGQGYEQYF. DNA for the CDR3: TGTGCCTGGACCATACCGGGACAGGGTTACGAGCAGTACTTC.

The rearrangement joins TRBV25-1 to TRBJ1-1; 10 positions match TRBD1. The trim removed 4 bases at V and 4 bases at J, leaving 3 bases unmatched. CDR1 is MGHDK and CDR2 is SYGVNS in the germline V gene. The CDR3 runs to 14 residues. Here the CDR3 DNA reads TGTGCCAGCAGTGGTCGGGACAGGGGCACTGAAGCTTTCTTT. It is translated as CASSGRDRGTEAFF.

The rearrangement joins TRBV27 to TRBJ2-7; the D gene is possibly TRBD1 (5 bases). The CDR3 has 16 amino acids. Trimming removed 8 bases at V and 3 bases at J, with 23 bases between. Germline V gene lookup returns CDR1 MNHEY and CDR2 SMNVEV (reference sequence). The CDR3 loop reads CASSSPSWQGNYEQYF. CDR3 coding DNA: TGTGCCAGCTCGTCCCCCTCGTGGCAGGGTAACTACGAGCAGTACTTC.

This clone was seen ten or more times. The chain is built from TRBV4-1 and TRBJ1-1; possible D gene TRBD1, 6 bases. The CDR3 sequence is 15 residues long. V was cut by 2 bases and J by 7 bases, with 17 bases left in between. Germline V gene sequence: CDR1 MGHRA, CDR2 YSYEKL. Written as DNA, the CDR3 is TGCGCCAGCAGCCAACGAGGGGGGGACAAGGATGAAGCTTTCTTT. Translating gives CASSQRGGDKDEAFF.

The chain joins TRBV7-2 to TRBJ2-3; no clear D. The CDR3 length is 16 residues. CDR1 and CDR2 (germline): SGHTA, FQGNSA. V gave up 1 base and J gave up 4 bases, with 15 bases separating them. The DNA for the CDR3 is TGTGCCAGCAGCTTAGGTCCTGGCCCCGTATCAGATACGCAGTATTTT. It translates to CASSLGPGPVSDTQYF.

The chain uses TRBV27 and TRBJ2-5; TRBD2 matches 12 bases. This CDR3 has 17 residues. V was clipped by 4 bases and J by 6 bases; unmatched bases: 12. Germline lookup yields CDR1 MNHEY and CDR2 SMNVEV (reference sequence). The CDR3: CASSSQAGLAGGKTQYF. The CDR3 nucleotides are TGTGCCAGCAGTTCCCAAGCGGGACTAGCGGGCGGGAAGACCCAGTACTTC.

This chain uses TRBV28 with TRBJ2-3; either TRBD1 or TRBD2 may fit D (5 bases each). Trimming took off 5 bases at V and 8 bases at J, with 29 bases between the two ends. Germline CDR1 reads MDHEN; CDR2 reads SYDVKM. The CDR3 is 18 residues long. CDR3 DNA sequence: TGTGCCAGCAGTACCCGGGACGGTAACTTAATGGGGGATGCTACGCAGTATTTT. It specifies CASSTRDGNLMGDATQYF. Using reference TRBV28 and TRBJ2-3 for the parts outside the CDR3, the full variable domain is DVKVTQSSRYLVKRTGEKVFLECVQDMDHENMFWYRQDPGLGLRLIYFSYDVKMKEKGDIPEGYSVSREKKERFSLILESASTNQTSMYLCASSTRDGNLMGDATQYFGPGTRLTVL.

The chain is built from TRBV27 and TRBJ2-7, with 7 bases that match TRBD1. The CDR3 sequence is 15 residues long. Trimming took 3 bases from V and 2 from J; bases not matched to a gene: 7. Germline CDR1 reads MNHEY; CDR2 reads SMNVEV (reference sequence). In nucleotides, the CDR3 is TGTGCCAGCAGTTTGACAGGGTATAATGCCTACGAGCAGTACTTC. It specifies CASSLTGYNAYEQYF.

V is TRBV20-1 and J is TRBJ2-5; D not certain. V lost 4 bases and J lost 5, with 8 bases in between. The CDR3 is 11 amino acids. The germline V gene encodes CDR1 DFQATT and CDR2 SNEGSKA (reference sequence). CDR3 DNA: TGCAGTGCTACAAGGTTGGAGACCCAGTACTTC. This sequence encodes CSATRLETQYF.

This chain uses TRBV7-9 with TRBJ2-3; no clear D. Looked up from germline, CDR1 is SEHNR and CDR2 is FQNEAQ (reference sequence). This CDR3 spans 12 amino acids. Deletions cut 2 bases from V and 6 bases from J, with 6 bases between. CDR3 protein: CASSLQGDTQYF. DNA for the CDR3: TGTGCCAGCAGCTTACAAGGGGATACGCAGTATTTT.

The chain is built from TRBV11-2 and TRBJ2-7, with no clear D. This CDR3 contains 19 residues. The germline V gene has CDR1 SGHAT and CDR2 FQNNGV. Trimming shortened V by 0 bases and J by 0 bases, and 21 bases separated the two germline ends. CDR3 amino acids: CASSLDGRRAKRSSYEQYF. The CDR3 DNA reads as TGTGCCAGCAGCTTAGATGGTCGTCGGGCCAAGAGGAGCTCCTACGAGCAGTACTTC.

The genes are TRBV19 and TRBJ2-6; TRBD1 aligns across 7 bases. CDR1 is LNHDA and CDR2 is SQIVND in the germline V gene (reference sequence). The CDR3 is 14 residues long. The V and J ends lost 7 bases and 2 bases, in that order; junction bases with no gene match: 2. CDR3 region: CASTQGAGANVLTF. CDR3 bases: TGTGCCAGTACCCAGGGGGCTGGGGCCAACGTCCTGACTTTC.

The rearrangement uses TRBV5-1 and TRBJ2-1; TRBD2 matches 10 bases. V lost 7 bases to trimming and J lost 6 bases; unmatched junction nucleotides: 10. This CDR3 region has 15 residues. Germline V gene data show CDR1 as SGHRS and CDR2 as YFSETQ. The DNA of the CDR3 is TGCGCCAGCGTACGCGGTCTAGCGGGAGTCAATGAGCAGTTCTTC. This gives the protein CASVRGLAGVNEQFF.

V gene TRBV28 combines with J gene TRBJ2-1; D is unclear. Trimming took off 6 bases at V and 15 bases at J, with 21 bases between the two ends. The CDR3 runs to 13 residues. Per germline, CDR1 MDHEN and CDR2 SYDVKM. The CDR3 sequence is CASSPRWHPGLFF. CDR3 DNA sequence: TGTGCCAGCAGCCCGCGGTGGCACCCCGGTTTGTTCTTC.

This clone was observed a single time. The chain has TRBV18 and TRBJ2-7; 9 nucleotides agree with TRBD1. CDR3 size: 16 residues. The germline V gene encodes CDR1 KGHSH and CDR2 LQKENI. The V and J ends lost 2 bases and 0 bases, in that order; junction bases with no gene match: 5. The DNA for the CDR3 is TGTGCCAGCTCACCAACCGGGACAGGGAGCTCCTACGAGCAGTACTTC. It codes for CASSPTGTGSSYEQYF.

V gene TRBV2 combines with J gene TRBJ1-2; D is possibly TRBD1 (5 bases). V was shortened by 8 bases and J by 8 bases, with 15 bases between the two germline ends. This CDR3 comprises 12 residues. Per germline, CDR1 SNHLY and CDR2 FYNNEI. CDR3 region: CASRISQGGYTF. Written as DNA, the CDR3 is TGTGCCAGCCGCATAAGTCAGGGCGGCTACACCTTC.

The chain has TRBV6-6 and TRBJ2-7; a possible D gene is TRBD1 (6 bases). There are 12 residues in the CDR3. Trimming left V 2 bases short and J 10 bases short, with 12 bases between. Germline V gene data show CDR1 as MNHNY and CDR2 as SVGAGI (reference sequence). The CDR3 loop reads CASSYDRLRQYF. The CDR3 nucleotides read TGTGCCAGCAGTTACGACAGGCTTCGTCAGTACTTC.

This chain links TRBV5-1 with TRBJ2-7; no firm D call. The germline gives CDR1 SGHRS, CDR2 YFSETQ. The ends were cut back, 4 bases at V and 3 bases at J, with 11 bases in the middle. This CDR3 is 13 amino acids long. Here the CDR3 reads CASSKGESYEQYF. DNA of the CDR3: TGCGCCAGCAGCAAAGGAGAAAGCTACGAGCAGTACTTC.

The rearrangement joins TRBV10-3 to TRBJ2-1; maybe TRBD2 (5 bases). CDR3 length: 15 residues. Trimming cost V 4 bases and J 6 bases, with 16 bases left between them. Germline assignment: CDR1 ENHRY and CDR2 SYGVKD. The CDR3 sequence: CAISASAGPSNEQFF. The CDR3 coding sequence is TGTGCCATCAGTGCCTCCGCGGGTCCGTCCAATGAGCAGTTCTTC.

DNA of the CDR3: TGCGCCAGCAGCTTCACGGCGGGAATAAACACCGGGGAGCTGTTTTTT. The encoded protein is CASSFTAGINTGELFF. This sequence joins TRBV5-1 and TRBJ2-2, with a tentative D call TRBD2 (6 bases). V lost 2 bases and J 2 bases, leaving 13 bases between the germline ends. Germline assignment: CDR1 SGHRS and CDR2 YFSETQ. CDR3 size: 16 residues.

The chain couples TRBV6-5 to TRBJ1-1; no firm D call. The CDR3 totals 13 residues. Germline CDR1 MNHEY, CDR2 SVGAGI. V gave up 2 bases and J gave up 3 bases, with 7 bases separating them. DNA of the CDR3: TGTGCCAGCAGTTACCAACGGTACACTGAAGCTTTCTTT. This sequence encodes CASSYQRYTEAFF.

This chain links TRBV28 with TRBJ2-7; 7 bases fit TRBD2. Germline V gives CDR1 MDHEN, CDR2 SYDVKM. The CDR3 is 15 residues long. The junction had 9 bases not matched to a gene; V was cut back by 5 bases and J by 2 bases. Written as DNA, the CDR3 is TGTGCCAGCAGTCTAGCGGTTAAACCAACCTACGAGCAGTACTTC. It encodes CASSLAVKPTYEQYF.

The chain is built from TRBV11-3 and TRBJ2-2; D perhaps matches TRBD2 (5 bases). The germline V gene has CDR1 SGHNT and CDR2 YENEEA. V shed 1 base and J shed 6 bases, with 15 bases lying between them. The CDR3 spans 16 residues. Here the CDR3 reads CASSLGGSVAPGELFF. Written as DNA, the CDR3 is TGTGCCAGCAGCTTAGGGGGTAGCGTCGCCCCCGGGGAGCTGTTTTTT.